The clone carrying this TCR beta chain was seen only a few times. Its matching antigen is unknown. The source of the sample is a study of identical twins. Study-level findings and limits: Out-of-frame TCR alpha sharing in monozygotic twins exceeded recombination model predictions. Beta clonotypes that were abundant in cord blood contained fewer insertions, a pattern absent from memory repertoires. Researchers reported excess low generation probability among twin-shared out-of-frame alpha sequences.

Looked up from germline, CDR1 is DFQATT and CDR2 is SNEGSKA (reference sequence). CDR3 size: 16 residues. V dropped 3 bases and J dropped 4; count of bases not matched to a gene: 12. Unique molecular identifiers were present on the cDNA, and a universal primer site came from template switching. TCRdb processed the 5' RACE reads anew with MiXCR; each CDR3 protein has one entry. The sample includes more than 400,000 distinct CDR3 sequences, 13% to 15% of them seen just once. The same sample was also used in a study of yellow fever vaccine responses in identical twins.

This receptor was identified in a woman between 18 and 29 years old in good health. The chain is built from TRBV20-1 and TRBJ2-7; 10 positions agree with TRBD2. The specimen was CD4+ T cells sorted from blood. CDR3 protein: CSARILPRTSGYEQYF. Here the CDR3 DNA reads TGCAGTGCTAGGATCCTCCCCAGGACTAGCGGATACGAGCAGTACTTC.